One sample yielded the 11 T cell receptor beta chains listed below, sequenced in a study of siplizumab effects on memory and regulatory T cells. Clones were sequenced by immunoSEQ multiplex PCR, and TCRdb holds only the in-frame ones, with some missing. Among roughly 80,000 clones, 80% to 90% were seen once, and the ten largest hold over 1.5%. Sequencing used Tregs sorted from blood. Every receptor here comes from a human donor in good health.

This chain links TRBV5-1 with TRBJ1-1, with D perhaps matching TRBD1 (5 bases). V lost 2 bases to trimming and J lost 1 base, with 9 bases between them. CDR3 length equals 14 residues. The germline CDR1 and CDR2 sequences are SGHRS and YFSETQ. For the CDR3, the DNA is TGCGCCAGCAGCTTACAGGTAGAGAACACTGAAGCTTTCTTT. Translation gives CASSLQVENTEAFF.

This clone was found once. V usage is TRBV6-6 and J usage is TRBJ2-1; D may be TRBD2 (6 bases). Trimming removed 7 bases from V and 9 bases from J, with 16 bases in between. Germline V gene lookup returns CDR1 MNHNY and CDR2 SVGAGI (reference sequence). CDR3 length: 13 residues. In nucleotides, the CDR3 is TGTGCCAGCACCTCACCAGTGGGGGGTGAGCAGTTCTTC. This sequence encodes CASTSPVGGEQFF.

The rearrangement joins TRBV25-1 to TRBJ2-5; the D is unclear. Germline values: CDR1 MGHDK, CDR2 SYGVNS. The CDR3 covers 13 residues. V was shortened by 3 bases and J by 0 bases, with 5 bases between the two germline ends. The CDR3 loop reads CASSDTNQETQYF. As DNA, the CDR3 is TGTGCCAGCAGTGATACAAACCAAGAGACCCAGTACTTC. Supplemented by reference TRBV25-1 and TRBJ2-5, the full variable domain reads EADIYQTPRYLVIGTGKKITLECSQTMGHDKMYWYQQDPGMELHLIHYSYGVNSTEKGDLSSESTVSRIRTEHFPLTLESARPSHTSQYLCASSDTNQETQYFGPGTRLLVL.

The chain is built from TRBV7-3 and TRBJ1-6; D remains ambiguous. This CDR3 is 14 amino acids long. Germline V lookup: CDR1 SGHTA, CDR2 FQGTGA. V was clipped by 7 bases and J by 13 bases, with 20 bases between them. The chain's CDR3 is CASTLDPPRSPLHF. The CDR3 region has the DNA TGTGCCAGCACCCTAGACCCGCCACGTTCGCCCCTCCACTTT.

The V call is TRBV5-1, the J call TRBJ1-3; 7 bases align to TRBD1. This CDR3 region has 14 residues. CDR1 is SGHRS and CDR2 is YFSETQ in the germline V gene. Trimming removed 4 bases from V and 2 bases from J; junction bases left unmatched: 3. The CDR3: CASSVTGPGNTIYF. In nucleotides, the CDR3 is TGCGCCAGCAGCGTGACAGGGCCTGGAAACACCATATATTTT.

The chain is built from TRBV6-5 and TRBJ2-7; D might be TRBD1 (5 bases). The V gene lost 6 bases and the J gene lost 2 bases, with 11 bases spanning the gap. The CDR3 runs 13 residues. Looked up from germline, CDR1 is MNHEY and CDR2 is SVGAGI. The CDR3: CASSLDRPYEQYF. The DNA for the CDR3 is TGTGCCAGCAGCCTAGACAGACCCTACGAGCAGTACTTC.

CDR3 sequence reads: CATSRDLTGSATEAFF. DNA of the CDR3: TGTGCCACCAGCAGAGACCTAACAGGGTCGGCCACTGAAGCTTTCTTT. This chain uses TRBV15 with TRBJ1-1, with D possibly matching TRBD1 (6 bases). The CDR3 has 16 amino acids. The germline V and J ends were trimmed by 0 bases and 4 bases, with 15 bases remaining between them. CDR1 LNHNV and CDR2 YYDKDF come from the germline V gene (reference sequence).

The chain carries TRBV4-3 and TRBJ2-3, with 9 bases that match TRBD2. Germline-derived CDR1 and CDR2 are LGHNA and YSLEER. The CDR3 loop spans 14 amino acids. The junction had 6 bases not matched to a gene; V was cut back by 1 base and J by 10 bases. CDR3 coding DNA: TGCGCCAGCAGCCAAGTCGCTAGCGGGGCTCCGCAGTATTTT. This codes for CASSQVASGAPQYF.

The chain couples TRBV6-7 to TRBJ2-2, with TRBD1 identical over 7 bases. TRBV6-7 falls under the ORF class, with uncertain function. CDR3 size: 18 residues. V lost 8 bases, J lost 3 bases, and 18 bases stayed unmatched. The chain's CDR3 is CASPPGPTGSGDTGELFF. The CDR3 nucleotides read TGTGCCAGCCCCCCGGGCCCGACAGGGTCCGGGGACACCGGGGAGCTGTTTTTT.

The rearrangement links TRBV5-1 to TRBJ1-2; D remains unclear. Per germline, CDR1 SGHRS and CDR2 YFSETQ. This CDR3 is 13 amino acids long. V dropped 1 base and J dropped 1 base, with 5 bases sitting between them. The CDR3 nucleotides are TGCGCCAGCAGCTTGTACGGTAACTATGGCTACACCTTC. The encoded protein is CASSLYGNYGYTF.

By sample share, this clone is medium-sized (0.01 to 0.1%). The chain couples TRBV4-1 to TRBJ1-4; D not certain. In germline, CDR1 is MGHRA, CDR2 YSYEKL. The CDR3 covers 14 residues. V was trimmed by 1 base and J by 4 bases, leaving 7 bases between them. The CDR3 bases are TGCGCCAGCAGCCAAGTTTTCGGTAATGAAAAACTGTTTTTT. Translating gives CASSQVFGNEKLFF.